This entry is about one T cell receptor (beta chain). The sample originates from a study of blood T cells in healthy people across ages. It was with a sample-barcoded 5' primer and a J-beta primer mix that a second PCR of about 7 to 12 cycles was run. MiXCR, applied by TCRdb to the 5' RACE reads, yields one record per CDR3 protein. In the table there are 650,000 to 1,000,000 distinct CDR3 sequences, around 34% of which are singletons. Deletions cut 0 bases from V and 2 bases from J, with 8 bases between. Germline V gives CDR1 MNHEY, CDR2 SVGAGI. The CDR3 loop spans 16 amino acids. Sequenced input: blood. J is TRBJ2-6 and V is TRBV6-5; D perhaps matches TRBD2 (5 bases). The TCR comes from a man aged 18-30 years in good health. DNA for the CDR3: TGTGCCAGCAGTTACTCGACGGGGACTGGGGCCAACGTCCTGACTTTC. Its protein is CASSYSTGTGANVLTF.